One sample yielded the 5 T cell receptor beta chains listed below, sequenced in a study of T cell responses to AZD1222 COVID-19 vaccine. TCRdb's table, derived via immunoSEQ multiplex PCR, lists solely in-frame clones and lacks some. This table has about 59,000 clones, roughly 87% appearing once. Specimen: peripheral blood, collected 28 days after the second AZD1222 dose. These receptors originate from an adult who received the AZD1222 COVID-19 vaccine.

The chain carries TRBV29-1 and TRBJ1-4; 9 nucleotides align to TRBD1. The CDR3 contains 14 residues. The germline CDR1 and CDR2 sequences are SQVTM and ANQGSEA. V lost 6 bases, J lost 8 bases, and 10 bases stayed unmatched. The CDR3 DNA follows: TGCAGCGTCAGGGGGGGACAGGGAGGAGAAAAACTGTTTTTT. Its translation: CSVRGGQGGEKLFF. Full variable domain (remainder filled in from reference TRBV29-1 and TRBJ1-4): SAVISQKPSRDICQRGTSLTIQCQVDSQVTMMFWYRQQPGQSLTLIATANQGSEATYESGFVIDKFPISRPNLTFSTLTVSNMSPEDSSIYLCSVRGGQGGEKLFFGSGTQLSVL.

The chain employs TRBV10-1 and TRBJ2-7; 11 nucleotides align to TRBD2. The germline V gene encodes CDR1 WNHNN and CDR2 SYGVQD (reference sequence). This CDR3 contains 14 residues. The junction had 1 base not matched to a gene; V was cut back by 2 bases and J by 4 bases. CDR3 DNA sequence: TGCGCCAGCAGTGAGACTAGCGGGGGTTACGAGCAGTACTTC. It codes for CASSETSGGYEQYF.

V is TRBV28 and J is TRBJ1-6; 7 bases align to TRBD1. Trimming removed 3 bases from V and 7 bases from J; junction bases left unmatched: 6. Germline CDR1 is MDHEN and CDR2 is SYDVKM. The CDR3 is 15 residues long. The CDR3 loop reads CASSFGGQRNSPLHF. Here the CDR3 DNA reads TGTGCCAGCAGTTTCGGGGGACAGAGGAATTCACCCCTCCACTTT.

V and J are TRBV11-2 and TRBJ2-7; D gene uncertain. Germline lookup yields CDR1 SGHAT and CDR2 FQNNGV. Trimming pared 6 bases from V and 3 bases from J, leaving 6 bases between. There are 11 residues in the CDR3. The CDR3, as DNA: TGTGCCAGCAGACAGCTCTACGAGCAGTACTTC. Translating it yields CASRQLYEQYF.

The genes are TRBV21-1 and TRBJ2-1; the table's D call of TRBD1 was not tested on the DNA. TRBV21-1 is designated a pseudogene. This CDR3 spans 15 amino acids. In nucleotides, the CDR3 is TGTGCCAGCAGCAAACTCGGGACAGGGGGCAATGAGCAGTTCTTC. Amino acid sequence: CASSKLGTGGNEQFF.